Listed here are 7 T cell receptor beta chains from one sample, sequenced in a study of shared clonotypes between healthy human individuals. Clones were sequenced by immunoSEQ multiplex PCR, and TCRdb holds only the in-frame ones, with some missing. This sample has over a million clones; around 95% occur once, and the top ten carry roughly 1.2%. The sample comprised naive CD4+ T cells sorted from blood. Subset noted: CD45RA+ positively selected. Every receptor here comes from a man between 25 and 39 years old in good health.

In its sample, this clone was seen once. V gene TRBV5-1 combines with J gene TRBJ1-5; 9 bases map to TRBD1. The CDR3 has 16 residues. Trimming at V came to 1 base and at J to 7 bases, leaving 9 bases not matched to a gene. The germline V gene has CDR1 SGHRS and CDR2 YFSETQ. The CDR3 DNA is TGCGCCAGCAGCTTGCGGTACGGGACAGGGAAGCAGCCCCAGCATTTT. This gives the protein CASSLRYGTGKQPQHF. The whole variable domain, remainder taken from reference TRBV5-1 and TRBJ1-5, is KAGVTQTPRYLIKTRGQQVTLSCSPISGHRSVSWYQQTPGQGLQFLFEYFSETQRNKGNFPGRFSGRQFSNSRSEMNVSTLELGDSALYLCASSLRYGTGKQPQHFGDGTRLSIL.

The chain joins TRBV19 to TRBJ1-5, with 7 bases identical to TRBD1. This CDR3 region has 12 residues. J was trimmed by 2 bases and V by 11 bases; bases with no gene match: 3. Germline CDR1 is LNHDA and CDR2 is SQIVND (reference sequence). The CDR3 coding sequence is TGTGCCGTTACAGGGGGCAATCAGCCCCAGCATTTT. Its protein is CAVTGGNQPQHF.

This clone was seen just once. The chain employs TRBV6-4 and TRBJ2-2; 7 bases are a match to TRBD1. Trimming cost V 1 base and J 3 bases; bases outside gene matches: 8. Germline V gives CDR1 MRHNA, CDR2 SNTAGT. CDR3 length: 17 amino acids. The CDR3 DNA reads as TGTGCCAGCAGTGACTTCGGTAGACAGGGATACACCGGGGAGCTGTTTTTT. It codes for CASSDFGRQGYTGELFF.

The genes are TRBV14 and TRBJ2-1, with a tentative D call TRBD2 (6 bases). The CDR3 loop spans 20 amino acids. Trimming removed 0 bases from V and 1 base from J, with 22 bases in between. CDR1 and CDR2 from the germline V gene are SGHDN and FVKESK. This chain's CDR3 is CASSQEGTLGNDASYNEQFF. CDR3 DNA sequence: TGTGCCAGCAGCCAAGAGGGGACTCTCGGGAACGACGCATCCTACAATGAGCAGTTCTTC.

This clone was observed a handful of times. The chain is built from TRBV27 and TRBJ2-1; D is unclear. Trimming cost V 5 bases and J 8 bases, with 22 bases left between them. Germline V gene data show CDR1 as MNHEY and CDR2 as SMNVEV (reference sequence). The CDR3 extends over 16 amino acids. DNA of the CDR3: TGTGCCAGCAGTCGACATGGGCTAGATAGATACCATGAGCAGTTCTTC. It encodes CASSRHGLDRYHEQFF.

In regard to this clone: The same CDR3 arises from other DNA sequences in this sample as well. The rearrangement uses TRBV5-4 and TRBJ2-5, with D perhaps given as TRBD1 or TRBD2 (7 bases each). CDR1 and CDR2 from the germline V gene are SGHNT and YYREEE (reference sequence). The V end lost 0 bases, the J end lost 4 bases, and 10 bases lay between the germline ends. The CDR3 spans 14 residues. The CDR3, as DNA: TGTGCCAGCAGCTTGGCCAGGGGGGGAGAGACCCAGTACTTC. Translation gives CASSLARGGETQYF.

The rearrangement links TRBV5-8 to TRBJ2-7; 8 nucleotides align to TRBD1. From germline, CDR1 is SGHTS and CDR2 YDEGEE. The ends lost 5 bases at V and 2 bases at J; junction bases unmatched: 6. There are 14 residues in the CDR3. CDR3 sequence reads: CASSRDRGTYEQYF. CDR3 nucleotides: TGTGCCAGCAGTCGAGACAGGGGAACCTACGAGCAGTACTTC.